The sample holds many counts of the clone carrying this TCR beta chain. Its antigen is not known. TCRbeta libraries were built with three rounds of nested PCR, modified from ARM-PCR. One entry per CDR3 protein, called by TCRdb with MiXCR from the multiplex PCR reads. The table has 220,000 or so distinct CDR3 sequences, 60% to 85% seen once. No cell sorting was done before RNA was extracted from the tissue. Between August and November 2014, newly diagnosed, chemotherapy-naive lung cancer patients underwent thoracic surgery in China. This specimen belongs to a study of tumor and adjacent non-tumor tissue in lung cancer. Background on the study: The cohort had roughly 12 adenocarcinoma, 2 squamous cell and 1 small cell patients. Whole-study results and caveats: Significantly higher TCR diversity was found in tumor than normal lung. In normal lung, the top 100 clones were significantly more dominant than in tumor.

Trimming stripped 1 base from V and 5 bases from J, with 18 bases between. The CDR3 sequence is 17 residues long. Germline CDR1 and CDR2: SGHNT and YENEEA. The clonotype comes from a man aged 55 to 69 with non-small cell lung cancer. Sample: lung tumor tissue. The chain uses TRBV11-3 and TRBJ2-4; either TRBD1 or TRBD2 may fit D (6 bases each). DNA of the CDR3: TGTGCCAGCAGCTTAGGTGCCCCTCGGGGGCACCAAAACATTCAGTACTTC. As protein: CASSLGAPRGHQNIQYF.